This T cell receptor beta chain was found in a study of PD-L1 blockade in urothelial cancer. Study background: Blood analysis was done at 3 weeks (second dose) and 6 weeks after treatment began. Study-level findings and limits: Greater 3-week expansion of tumor-associated blood clones was recorded for durable-benefit patients.

For this clone: Its specificity is unknown.

Libraries were prepared by immunoSEQ multiplex PCR; TCRdb keeps only in-frame clonotypes and omits some of them. The table has about 25,000 clones, approximately 77% seen once. Regarding time point: peripheral blood 6 weeks after treatment start. Peripheral blood mononuclear cells were collected from every patient before and during treatment, yielding between 1 and 8 samples per patient. CDR1 and CDR2 from the germline V gene are LGHNT and FRNRAP. This CDR3 comprises 17 residues. With V trimmed by 0 bases and J by 0 bases, 6 bases remained unmatched. The clonotype comes from a man aged 65-85 years with urothelial cancer. The material was PBMCs, obtained around atezolizumab (anti-PD-L1) treatment. The rearrangement joins TRBV12-5 to TRBJ1-1, with 8 bases matching TRBD1. The DNA of the CDR3 is TGTGCTAGTGGTTTGGTACAACGGACAGGGTTGAACACTGAAGCTTTCTTT. Translation gives CASGLVQRTGLNTEAFF.